The source of this TCR beta chain is a study of blood T cells in healthy people across ages. Through a sample-barcoded 5' primer and a J-beta primer mix, a second PCR was run for roughly 7 to 12 cycles. TCRdb processed the 5' RACE reads anew with MiXCR; each CDR3 protein has one entry. The sample yields 700,000 to 950,000 distinct CDR3 sequences, roughly 44% seen once. The sample holds many counts of this clonotype. The ends were cut back, 6 bases at V and 0 bases at J, with 12 bases in the middle. The CDR3 runs 15 residues. The sequenced material came from blood. The sequence was obtained from a woman aged 55 to 70 in good health. The J gene is TRBJ2-1, the V gene TRBV12-3 or TRBV12-4; D tentatively fits TRBD1 or TRBD2 (5 bases each). The CDR3 nucleotides are TGTGCCAGCAGCCGGGGACCGAGCTCCTACAATGAGCAGTTCTTC. It is translated as CASSRGPSSYNEQFF.